This T cell receptor (beta chain) is drawn from a study of CD8 T cells in Susac syndrome. Study-wide results and caveats: The authors acknowledged that the study's TCR sequencing and HLA analysis involved relatively few individuals.

With 5 bases removed from V and 4 bases from J, the gap between germline ends came to 20 bases. The CDR3 is 16 amino acids. Germline assignment: CDR1 SNHLY and CDR2 FYNNEI. The RNA input was about 0.5 to 1 ug, and it was reverse transcribed with random hexamers. Amplification of TCR beta CDR3 spanned 54 Vbeta and 13 Jbeta via immunoSEQ multiplex PCR. TCRdb ran MiXCR on the immunoSEQ multiplex PCR reads and lists one entry per CDR3 protein. The sample contains 170,000 or so distinct CDR3 sequences, 90% to 97% of which appear only once. In the case of this clonotype: Its antigen remains unknown.

The chain employs TRBV2 and TRBJ1-2; D is possibly TRBD1 (6 bases). This sequence originates from a human donor with Susac syndrome. The source material was CD4+ T cells from PBMCs. In DNA, the CDR3 is TGTGCCAGCAGTCTGATTGGACAGCGCAACTTCTATGGCTACACCTTC. Protein sequence: CASSLIGQRNFYGYTF.